The clone carrying this T cell receptor (beta chain) came up once. Its antigen is still unknown. This CDR3 spans 14 amino acids. Germline values: CDR1 LNHDA, CDR2 SQIVND (reference sequence). V was clipped by 4 bases and J by 4 bases, with 10 bases between them. The sample is drawn from a study of T cell responses to AZD1222 COVID-19 vaccine. Findings of the study overall: Researchers report vaccine-associated CD4 TCRs spanning spike, with dominance at 160-218 and 743-854. Donors were largely white British and mainly female; clonal diversity was possibly underestimated.

Only in-frame clones appear in the TCRdb table, and some are missing; sequencing was by immunoSEQ multiplex PCR. Of approximately 90,000 clones in the sample, 85% to 90% were seen once. The TCR originated in an adult in good health. Sequencing used peripheral blood, obtained on day 0 of AZD1222 vaccination. The chain has TRBV19 and TRBJ2-2, with D possibly TRBD2 on 5 matching bases. CDR3 region: CASSKGLFTGELFF. CDR3 DNA: TGTGCCAGTAGTAAAGGACTTTTCACCGGGGAGCTGTTTTTT. Full variable domain (outside the CDR3, taken from reference TRBV19 and TRBJ2-2): DGGITQSPKYLFRKEGQNVTLSCEQNLNHDAMYWYRQDPGQGLRLIYYSQIVNDFQKGDIAEGYSVSREKKESFPLTVTSAQKNPTAFYLCASSKGLFTGELFFGEGSRLTVL.